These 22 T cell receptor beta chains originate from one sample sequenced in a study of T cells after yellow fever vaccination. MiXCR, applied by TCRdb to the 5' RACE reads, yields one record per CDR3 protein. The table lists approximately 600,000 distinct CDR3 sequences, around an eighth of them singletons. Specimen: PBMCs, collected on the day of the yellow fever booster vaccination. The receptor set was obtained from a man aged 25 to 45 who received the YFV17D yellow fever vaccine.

The CDR3 coding sequence is TGCAGCGTTTATAGCGGGGAAGGGCACAATGAGCAGTTCTTC. Translated, it gives CSVYSGEGHNEQFF. The chain has TRBV29-1 and TRBJ2-1; 8 bases line up with TRBD2. Trimming removed 5 bases from V and 5 bases from J; junction bases left unmatched: 8. Per germline, CDR1 SQVTM and CDR2 ANQGSEA. CDR3 length equals 14 residues.

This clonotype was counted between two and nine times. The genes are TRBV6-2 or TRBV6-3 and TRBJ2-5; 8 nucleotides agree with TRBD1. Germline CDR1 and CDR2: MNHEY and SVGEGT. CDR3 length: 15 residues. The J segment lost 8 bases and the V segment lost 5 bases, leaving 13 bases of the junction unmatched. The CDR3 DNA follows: TGTGCCAGCAGTCCCAGGGGGCGCCACGGGGGAACCCAGTACTTC. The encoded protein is CASSPRGRHGGTQYF.

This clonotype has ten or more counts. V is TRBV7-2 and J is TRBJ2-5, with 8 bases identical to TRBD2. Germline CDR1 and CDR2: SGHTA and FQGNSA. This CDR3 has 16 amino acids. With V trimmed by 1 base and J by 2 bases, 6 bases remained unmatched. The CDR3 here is CASSLGLAGRQETQYF. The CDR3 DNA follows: TGTGCCAGCAGCTTAGGGCTAGCGGGCCGGCAAGAGACCCAGTACTTC.

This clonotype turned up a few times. Here the CDR3 reads CASSTTVKIGSTDTQYF. The CDR3 bases are TGTGCCAGCAGCACTACCGTAAAGATCGGGAGCACAGATACGCAGTATTTT. V and J are TRBV4-2 and TRBJ2-3; D remains unclear. The CDR3 loop spans 17 amino acids. CDR1 is LGHNA and CDR2 is YNFKEQ in the germline V gene. The V gene lost 5 bases and the J gene lost 0 bases, with 18 bases spanning the gap.

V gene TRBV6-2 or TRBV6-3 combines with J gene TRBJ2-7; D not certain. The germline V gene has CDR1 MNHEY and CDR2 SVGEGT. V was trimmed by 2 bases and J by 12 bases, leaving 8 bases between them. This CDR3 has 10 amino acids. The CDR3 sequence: CASSYGTVYF. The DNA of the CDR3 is TGTGCCAGCAGTTACGGAACAGTGTACTTC.

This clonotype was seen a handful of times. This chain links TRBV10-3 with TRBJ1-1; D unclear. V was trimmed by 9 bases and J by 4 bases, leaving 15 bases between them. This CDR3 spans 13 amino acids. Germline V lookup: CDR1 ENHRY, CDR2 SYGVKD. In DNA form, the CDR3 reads TGTGCCATTGGCCCTAGCTTCGGCACTGAAGCTTTCTTT. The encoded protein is CAIGPSFGTEAFF.

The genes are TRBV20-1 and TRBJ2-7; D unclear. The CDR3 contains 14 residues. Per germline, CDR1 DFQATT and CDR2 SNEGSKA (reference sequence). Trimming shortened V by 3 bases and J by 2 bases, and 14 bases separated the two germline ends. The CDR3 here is CSARDGPLPYEQYF. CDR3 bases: TGCAGTGCTAGGGACGGACCTCTTCCCTACGAGCAGTACTTC.

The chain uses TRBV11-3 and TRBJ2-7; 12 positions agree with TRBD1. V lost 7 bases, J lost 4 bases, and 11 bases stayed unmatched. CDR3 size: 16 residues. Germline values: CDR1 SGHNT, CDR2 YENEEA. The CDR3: CASIVSGTGGQYEQYF. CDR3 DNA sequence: TGTGCCAGCATCGTATCCGGGACAGGGGGCCAATACGAGCAGTACTTC.

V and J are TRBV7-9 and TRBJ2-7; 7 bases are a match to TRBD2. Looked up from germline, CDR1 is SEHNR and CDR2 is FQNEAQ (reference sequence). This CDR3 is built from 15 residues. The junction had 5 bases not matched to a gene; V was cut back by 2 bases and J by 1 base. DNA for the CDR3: TGTGCCAGCAGCTTAAAGGGTAGCGGGTCCTACGAGCAGTACTTC. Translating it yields CASSLKGSGSYEQYF. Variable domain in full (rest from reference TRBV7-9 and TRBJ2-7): DTGVSQNPRHKITKRGQNVTFRCDPISEHNRLYWYRQTLGQGPEFLTYFQNEAQLEKSRLLSDRFSAERPKGSFSTLEIQRTEQGDSAMYLCASSLKGSGSYEQYFGPGTRLTVT.

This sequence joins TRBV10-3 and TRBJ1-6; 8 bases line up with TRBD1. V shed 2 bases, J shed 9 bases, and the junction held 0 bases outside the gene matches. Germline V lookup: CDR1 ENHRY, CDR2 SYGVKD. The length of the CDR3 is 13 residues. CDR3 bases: TGTGCCATCAGTGAGCAGGGGGCTTCACCCCTCCACTTT. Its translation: CAISEQGASPLHF.

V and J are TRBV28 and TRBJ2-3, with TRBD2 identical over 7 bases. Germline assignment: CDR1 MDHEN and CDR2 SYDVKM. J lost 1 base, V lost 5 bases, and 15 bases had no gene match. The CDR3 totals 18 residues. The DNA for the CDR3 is TGTGCCAGCAGTCCCTTCTCAGGCGGGGGTCGGGGCACAGATACGCAGTATTTT. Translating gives CASSPFSGGGRGTDTQYF.

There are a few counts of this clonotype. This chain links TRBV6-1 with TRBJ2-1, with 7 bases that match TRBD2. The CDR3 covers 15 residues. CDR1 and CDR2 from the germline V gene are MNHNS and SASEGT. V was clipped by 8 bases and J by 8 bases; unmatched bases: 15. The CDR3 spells CASQWGGAGADEQFF. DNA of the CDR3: TGTGCCAGCCAGTGGGGAGGGGCGGGAGCCGATGAGCAGTTCTTC.

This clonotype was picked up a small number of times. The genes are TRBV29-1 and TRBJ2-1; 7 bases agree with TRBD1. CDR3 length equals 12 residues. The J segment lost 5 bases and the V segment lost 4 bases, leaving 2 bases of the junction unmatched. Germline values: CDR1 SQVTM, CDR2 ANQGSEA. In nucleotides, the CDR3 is TGCAGCGTTGTCGGACAGGACAATGAGCAGTTCTTC. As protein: CSVVGQDNEQFF.

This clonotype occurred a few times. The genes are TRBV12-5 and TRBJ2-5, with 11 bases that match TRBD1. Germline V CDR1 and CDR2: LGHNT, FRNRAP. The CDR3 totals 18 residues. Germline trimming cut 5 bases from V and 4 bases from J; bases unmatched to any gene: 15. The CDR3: CASGLTSSDRGQGETQYF. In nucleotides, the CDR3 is TGTGCTAGTGGTCTCACCTCCTCGGACAGGGGGCAGGGAGAGACCCAGTACTTC.

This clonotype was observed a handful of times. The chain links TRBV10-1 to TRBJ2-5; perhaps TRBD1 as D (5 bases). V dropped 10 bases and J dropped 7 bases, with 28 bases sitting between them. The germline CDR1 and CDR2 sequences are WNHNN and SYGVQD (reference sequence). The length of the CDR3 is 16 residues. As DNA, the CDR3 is TGCGCCATTCCACAAACCCCAGGGCTCTCTAAGAGGACCCAGTACTTC. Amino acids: CAIPQTPGLSKRTQYF.

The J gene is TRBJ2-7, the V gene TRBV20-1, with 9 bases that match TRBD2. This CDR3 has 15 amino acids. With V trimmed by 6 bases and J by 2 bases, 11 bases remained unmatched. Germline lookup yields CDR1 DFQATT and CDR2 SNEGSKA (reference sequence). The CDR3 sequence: CSAPPGTSITYEQYF. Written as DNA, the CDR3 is TGCAGTGCCCCTCCGGGGACTAGCATCACCTACGAGCAGTACTTC.

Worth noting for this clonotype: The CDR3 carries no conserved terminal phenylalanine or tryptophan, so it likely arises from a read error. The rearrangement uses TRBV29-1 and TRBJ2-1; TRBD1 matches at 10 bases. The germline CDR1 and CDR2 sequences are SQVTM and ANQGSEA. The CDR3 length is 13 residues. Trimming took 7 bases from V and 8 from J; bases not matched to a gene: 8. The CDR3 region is CSESGQGLDEQFL. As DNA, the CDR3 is TGCAGCGAGTCGGGACAGGGGCTGGATGAGCAGTTCTTA.

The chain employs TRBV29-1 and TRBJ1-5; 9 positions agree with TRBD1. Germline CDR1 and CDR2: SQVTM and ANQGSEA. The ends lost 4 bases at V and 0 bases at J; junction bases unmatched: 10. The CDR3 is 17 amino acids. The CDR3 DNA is TGCAGCGTTGCTACAGGGGGCGGGAGTCGTAGCAATCAGCCCCAGCATTTT. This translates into CSVATGGGSRSNQPQHF. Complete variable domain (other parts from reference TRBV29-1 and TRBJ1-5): SAVISQKPSRDICQRGTSLTIQCQVDSQVTMMFWYRQQPGQSLTLIATANQGSEATYESGFVIDKFPISRPNLTFSTLTVSNMSPEDSSIYLCSVATGGGSRSNQPQHFGDGTRLSIL.

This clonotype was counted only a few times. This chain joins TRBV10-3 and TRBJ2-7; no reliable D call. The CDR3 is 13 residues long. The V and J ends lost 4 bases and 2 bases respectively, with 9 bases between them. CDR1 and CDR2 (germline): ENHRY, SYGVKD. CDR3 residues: CAISADVAYEQYF. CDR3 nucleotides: TGTGCCATCAGTGCCGACGTAGCCTACGAGCAGTACTTC.

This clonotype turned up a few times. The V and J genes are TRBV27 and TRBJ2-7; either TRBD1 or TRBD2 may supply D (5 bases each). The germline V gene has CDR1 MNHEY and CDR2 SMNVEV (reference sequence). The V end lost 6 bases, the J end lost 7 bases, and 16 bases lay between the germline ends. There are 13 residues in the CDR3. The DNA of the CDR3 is TGTGCCAGCAGCTCGGACATTCGGAGGGAGCAGTACTTC. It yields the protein CASSSDIRREQYF.

The CDR3, as DNA: TGCAGCGTTGACGAGGGGGCGTTAGAGACCCAGTACTTC. Amino acids: CSVDEGALETQYF. The V call is TRBV29-1, the J call TRBJ2-5; TRBD1 aligns across 7 bases. Germline trimming cut 3 bases from V and 4 bases from J; bases unmatched to any gene: 5. The CDR3 spans 13 residues. Germline values: CDR1 SQVTM, CDR2 ANQGSEA.

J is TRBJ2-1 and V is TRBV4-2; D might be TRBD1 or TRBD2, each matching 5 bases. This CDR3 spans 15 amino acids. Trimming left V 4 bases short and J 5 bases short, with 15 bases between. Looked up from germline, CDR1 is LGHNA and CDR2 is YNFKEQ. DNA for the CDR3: TGTGCCAGCAGCCCGGTGGGACCGGGTAACAATGAGCAGTTCTTC. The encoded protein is CASSPVGPGNNEQFF.